Below are 21 T cell receptor beta chains sequenced from a single sample in a study of regulatory T cells in long-lasting Graves disease. Time point meaning: persistent/refractory GD, antithyroid drugs over 5 years with positive TRAb. Construction of the TCR library relied on RNA isolated from PBMCs. According to the study, TCR beta libraries were built with iRepertoire HTBI primers and CDR3-region Arm-PCR. TCRdb re-analysed the multiplex PCR reads in MiXCR, keeping a single row per CDR3 protein. The sample holds under 500,000 distinct CDR3 sequences, about 20% seen once. The material was peripheral blood mononuclear cells (PBMCs), obtained when the disease was refractory, from a patient treated with antithyroid drugs. The receptor set was obtained from a female donor with Graves disease.

This clonotype was counted a few times. At one end the junction does not follow the germline gene, possibly because of a read error. The V gene is TRBV11-1, the J gene TRBJ1-1; D is undetermined. This CDR3 comprises 15 residues. Germline CDR1 and CDR2: SGHAT and FQDESV (reference sequence). The CDR3 loop reads CAGSPGRGLVLEAFF. DNA of the CDR3: TGTGCCGGCAGCCCCGGACGGGGTTTGGTGCTTGAAGCTTTCTTT.

The sample holds a few counts of this clonotype. V is TRBV4-2 and J is TRBJ1-2, with a tentative D call TRBD1 (6 bases). This CDR3 has 17 residues. V lost 0 bases and J lost 4, with 18 bases in between. Germline V CDR1 and CDR2: LGHNA, YNFKEQ. Here the CDR3 DNA reads TGTGCCAGCAGCCAAGAAGGGGGTCGGGGGGCTGTCTATGGCTACACCTTC. Encoded protein: CASSQEGGRGAVYGYTF.

This clonotype was counted a few times. The rearrangement links TRBV20-1 to TRBJ2-7; D is undetermined. Germline loops: CDR1 DFQATT, CDR2 SNEGSKA (reference sequence). V was pared by 4 bases and J by 0 bases, with 13 bases between. The CDR3 is 14 amino acids. CDR3 coding DNA: TGCAGTGCTAAAACAGTGTCTAGCTCCTACGAGCAGTACTTC. Its protein product is CSAKTVSSSYEQYF.

This clonotype was counted at least ten times. The chain joins TRBV7-2 to TRBJ1-1; D is undetermined. Germline-derived CDR1 and CDR2 are SGHTA and FQGNSA. The CDR3 contains 12 residues. Trimming removed 5 bases from V and 0 bases from J, with 4 bases in between. The CDR3 here is CASSKVNTEAFF. Here the CDR3 DNA reads TGTGCCAGCAGCAAGGTGAACACTGAAGCTTTCTTT.

This clonotype has more than one count but fewer than ten. V is TRBV30 and J is TRBJ2-5; TRBD1 is a possible D gene (6 bases). CDR1 GTSNPN and CDR2 SVGIG come from the germline V gene (reference sequence). The CDR3 spans 14 residues. The V end lost 0 bases, the J end lost 0 bases, and 8 bases lay between the germline ends. CDR3: CAWSVWTDQETQYF. The CDR3, as DNA: TGTGCCTGGAGTGTCTGGACAGACCAAGAGACCCAGTACTTC.

This clonotype has only a few counts. The V gene is TRBV24-1, the J gene TRBJ2-7; 7 nucleotides line up with TRBD1. CDR1 is KGHDR and CDR2 is SFDVKD in the germline V gene. The CDR3 covers 15 residues. J lost 1 base, V lost 4 bases, and 6 bases had no gene match. CDR3 nucleotides: TGTGCCACCAGTGACCCCCGGGGACAGTCCTACGAGCAGTACTTC. It codes for CATSDPRGQSYEQYF.

This clonotype has at least ten counts. The rearrangement uses TRBV6-1 and TRBJ2-5; D is possibly TRBD1 or TRBD2 (5 bases each). Germline V gene sequence: CDR1 MNHNS, CDR2 SASEGT. V lost 6 bases and J 0 bases, leaving 11 bases between the germline ends. This CDR3 is built from 14 residues. CDR3 protein: CASSPTGHQETQYF. CDR3 nucleotides: TGTGCCAGCAGCCCTACGGGGCACCAAGAGACCCAGTACTTC.

Details on this clonotype: The limits of the CDR3 on the DNA are not certain, so only TCRdb's listed CDR3 is given. The genes are TRBV7-2 and TRBJ2-7; TRBD2, the table's D call, was not compared with the DNA. The germline CDR1 and CDR2 sequences are SGHTA and FQGNSA. Counting both end residues, the CDR3 totals 20 amino acids. The CDR3 protein is CASSFYICSASFGNSYEQYF.

This clonotype showed up many times. The chain combines TRBV2 with TRBJ2-2; the match to TRBD2 covers 8 bases. Germline-derived CDR1 and CDR2 are SNHLY and FYNNEI. V was pared by 4 bases and J by 2 bases, with 6 bases of the junction left unmatched. The CDR3 has 16 amino acids. The CDR3 sequence is CASSAGAGVNTGELFF. CDR3 DNA: TGTGCCAGCAGTGCCGGAGCGGGAGTAAACACCGGGGAGCTGTTTTTT.

The sample holds many counts of this clonotype. The genes are TRBV12-3 or TRBV12-4 and TRBJ1-1; 11 nucleotides align to TRBD1. CDR3 length: 15 amino acids. V trimming: 6 bases; J trimming: 6 bases; junction bases outside the gene matches: 9. Written as DNA, the CDR3 is TGTGCCAGCAGCAAAAACCCGGGACAGGGGGCTGAAGCTTTCTTT. Its protein product is CASSKNPGQGAEAFF.

The genes are TRBV29-1 and TRBJ1-2, with D unclear. From germline, CDR1 is SQVTM and CDR2 ANQGSEA. The V and J ends lost 4 bases and 10 bases respectively, with 19 bases between them. The CDR3 loop spans 13 amino acids. The CDR3 region is CSVANGRLSFYTF. The CDR3, as DNA: TGCAGCGTTGCAAACGGCCGACTCTCCTTCTACACCTTC.

Ten or more counts support this clonotype. V usage is TRBV11-2 and J usage is TRBJ2-7; perhaps TRBD2 as D (6 bases). V lost 5 bases, J lost 0 bases, and 17 bases lay in between. Germline CDR1 reads SGHAT; CDR2 reads FQNNGV. The CDR3 has 16 residues. CDR3 nucleotides: TGTGCCAGCAGCCACCCCTCGGGACTGGTCTCCTACGAGCAGTACTTC. It is translated as CASSHPSGLVSYEQYF.

This clonotype was observed a few times. The chain employs TRBV5-1 and TRBJ1-1; D possibly corresponds to TRBD1 (5 bases). CDR3 size: 15 residues. V was shortened by 0 bases and J by 0 bases, with 9 bases between the two germline ends. CDR1 is SGHRS and CDR2 is YFSETQ in the germline V gene. CDR3 sequence (DNA): TGCGCCAGCAGCTTGGCTGGGGGTGTGAACACTGAAGCTTTCTTT. This sequence encodes CASSLAGGVNTEAFF.

Concerning this clonotype itself: This is likely an artifact of a read error, given a far larger clone one base away. J is TRBJ2-7 and V is TRBV27; D possibly corresponds to TRBD1 (6 bases). The J call may be incorrect, as the DNA end agrees better with TRBJ1-2. The CDR3 sequence is 14 residues long. Germline values: CDR1 MNHEY, CDR2 SMNVEV (reference sequence). Here the CDR3 DNA reads TGTGCCAGCAGTCCCAGACAGGAGCGCTATAGCTACACCTTC. This gives the protein CASSPRQERYSYTF.

The rearrangement joins TRBV4-3 to TRBJ2-7; 7 positions agree with TRBD1. This CDR3 is built from 15 residues. The ends lost 0 bases at V and 2 bases at J; junction bases unmatched: 4. CDR1 is LGHNA, CDR2 YSLEER, per germline. The CDR3 nucleotides are TGCGCCAGCAGCCAAGACACAGGGGACACCTACGAGCAGTACTTC. It codes for CASSQDTGDTYEQYF.

This clonotype showed up many times. The V call is TRBV2, the J call TRBJ1-6; weak D call: TRBD1 (6 bases). V dropped 5 bases and J dropped 6 bases, with 8 bases sitting between them. Germline V lookup: CDR1 SNHLY, CDR2 FYNNEI. This CDR3 contains 13 residues. CDR3 nucleotides: TGTGCCAGCAGTACAGGGTTTAATTCACCCCTCCACTTT. Protein: CASSTGFNSPLHF.

Only a few counts were recorded for this clonotype. V gene TRBV6-1 combines with J gene TRBJ2-7; D perhaps matches TRBD1 (6 bases). V gave up 10 bases and J gave up 3 bases, with 16 bases separating them. The V gene's germline CDR1 is MNHNS and CDR2 SASEGT. This CDR3 spans 13 amino acids. The CDR3 nucleotides are TGTGCCACCACCGGCAGGGGAAACTACGAGCAGTACTTC. It encodes CATTGRGNYEQYF.

This clonotype appeared a few times. The gene calls are TRBV27 and TRBJ2-2, with a possible D match to TRBD2 (5 bases). V lost 5 bases, J lost 3 bases, and 13 bases lay in between. Per the germline V gene, CDR1 is MNHEY and CDR2 is SMNVEV (reference sequence). The CDR3 extends over 15 amino acids. The CDR3 loop reads CASSTTGIHTGELFF. DNA for the CDR3: TGTGCCAGCAGTACCACCGGGATCCACACCGGGGAGCTGTTTTTT.

This clonotype was seen at least ten times. J is TRBJ1-1 and V is TRBV12-3 or TRBV12-4, with TRBD1 as a possible D gene (6 bases). There are 13 residues in the CDR3. V shed 8 bases and J shed 5 bases, with 15 bases lying between them. The CDR3 here is CASLRGGRTEAFF. In nucleotides, the CDR3 is TGTGCCAGCCTAAGAGGGGGTAGGACTGAAGCTTTCTTT.

This clonotype was observed at least ten times. The V call is TRBV7-9, the J call TRBJ2-7; no clear D gene. Trimming took off 5 bases at V and 5 bases at J, with 19 bases between the two ends. Germline V gene data show CDR1 as SEHNR and CDR2 as FQNEAQ (reference sequence). This CDR3 is 15 amino acids long. CDR3 region: CASSQMGLPMDEQYF. The CDR3 DNA reads TGTGCCAGCAGCCAGATGGGTCTGCCTATGGACGAGCAGTACTTC. Based on the CDR3 plus reference TRBV7-9 and TRBJ2-7, the full variable domain is DTGVSQNPRHKITKRGQNVTFRCDPISEHNRLYWYRQTLGQGPEFLTYFQNEAQLEKSRLLSDRFSAERPKGSFSTLEIQRTEQGDSAMYLCASSQMGLPMDEQYFGPGTRLTVT.

Comment on this clonotype: Without the conserved terminal phenylalanine or tryptophan, this CDR3 likely stems from a read error. The rearrangement uses TRBV29-1 and TRBJ2-7; D gene unclear. This CDR3 contains 12 residues. Trimming left V 4 bases short and J 0 bases short, with 7 bases between. Germline V gene sequence: CDR1 SQVTM, CDR2 ANQGSEA. The CDR3 loop is CSVVKDSYEQYL. The CDR3 DNA follows: TGCAGCGTTGTAAAGGACTCCTACGAGCAGTACCTC.